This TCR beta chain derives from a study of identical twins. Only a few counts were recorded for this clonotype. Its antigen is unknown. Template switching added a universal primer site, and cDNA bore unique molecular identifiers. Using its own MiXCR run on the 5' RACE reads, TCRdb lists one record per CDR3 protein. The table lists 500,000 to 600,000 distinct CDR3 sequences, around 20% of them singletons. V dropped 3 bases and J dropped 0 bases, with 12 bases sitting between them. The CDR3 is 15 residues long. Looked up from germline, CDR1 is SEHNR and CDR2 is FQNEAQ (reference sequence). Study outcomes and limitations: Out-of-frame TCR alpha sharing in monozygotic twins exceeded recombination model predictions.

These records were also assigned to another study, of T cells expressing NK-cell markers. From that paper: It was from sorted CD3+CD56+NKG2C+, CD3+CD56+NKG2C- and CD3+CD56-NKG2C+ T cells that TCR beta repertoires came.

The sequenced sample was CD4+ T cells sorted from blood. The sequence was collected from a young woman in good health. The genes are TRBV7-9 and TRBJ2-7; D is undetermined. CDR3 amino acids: CASSFYGPSSYEQYF. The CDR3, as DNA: TGTGCCAGCAGCTTCTACGGGCCGAGCTCCTACGAGCAGTACTTC.